This T cell receptor (beta chain) was observed in a study of blood T cell repertoires in COVID-19. Original methodology: It was from reference gene primer amplification that nucleated cell counts were estimated. Data came from immunoSEQ multiplex PCR; TCRdb stores just in-frame clones and leaves some out. For V, J and clone size, that table is used; D and trimming come from the DNA. The sample yields roughly 400,000 clones, roughly nine tenths seen once. J was trimmed by 2 bases and V by 5 bases; bases with no gene match: 6. In germline, CDR1 is LGHDT, CDR2 YNNKEL (reference sequence). This CDR3 spans 15 amino acids.

This chain links TRBV3-1 (or the pseudogene TRBV3-2) with TRBJ2-5; 9 bases are a match to TRBD2. Sequencing was carried out using PBMCs or T cells enriched from blood (not recorded which). This TCR derives from a woman in her 30s who had recovered from COVID-19. CDR3 region: CASSSLSGGQETQYF. The DNA of the CDR3 is TGTGCCAGCAGCTCACTTAGCGGGGGACAAGAGACCCAGTACTTC.